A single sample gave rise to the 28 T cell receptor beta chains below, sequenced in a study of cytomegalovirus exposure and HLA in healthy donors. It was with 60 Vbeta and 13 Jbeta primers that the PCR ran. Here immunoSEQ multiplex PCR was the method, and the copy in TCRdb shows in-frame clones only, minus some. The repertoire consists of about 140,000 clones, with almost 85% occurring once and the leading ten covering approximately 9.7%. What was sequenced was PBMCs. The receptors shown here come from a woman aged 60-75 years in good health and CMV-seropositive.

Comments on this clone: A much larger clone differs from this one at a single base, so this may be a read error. CDR3 sequence: CASSLLAGSSYEQYF. CDR3 coding DNA: TGTGCCAGCAGCTTACTAGCGGGGAGCTCCTACGAGCAGTACTTC. The rearrangement joins TRBV11-2 to TRBJ2-7; 9 bases are a match to TRBD2. J gave up 0 bases and V 2 bases, and 2 bases lay outside the gene matches. Per germline, CDR1 SGHAT and CDR2 FQNNGV. The CDR3 spans 15 residues.

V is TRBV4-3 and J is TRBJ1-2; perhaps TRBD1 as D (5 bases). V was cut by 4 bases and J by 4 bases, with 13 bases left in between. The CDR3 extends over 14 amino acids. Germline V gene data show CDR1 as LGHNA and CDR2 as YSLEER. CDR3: CASSRGRGGYGYTF. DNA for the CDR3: TGCGCCAGCAGCCGAGGGCGGGGGGGCTATGGCTACACCTTC.

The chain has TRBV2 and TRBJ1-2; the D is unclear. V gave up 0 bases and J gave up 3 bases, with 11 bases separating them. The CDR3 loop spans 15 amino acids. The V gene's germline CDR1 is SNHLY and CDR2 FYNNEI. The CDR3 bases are TGTGCCAGCAGTGAAGCTGATACGGGAGACTATGGCTACACCTTC. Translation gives CASSEADTGDYGYTF.

The CDR3 DNA follows: TGTGCCAGCAGCCAAGAAGGTACCCTAGACGAGCAGTACTTC. Its translation: CASSQEGTLDEQYF. The V call is TRBV14, the J call TRBJ2-7; no clear D. The CDR3 length is 14 residues. The germline V gene encodes CDR1 SGHDN and CDR2 FVKESK. V was trimmed by 0 bases and J by 5 bases, leaving 11 bases between them.

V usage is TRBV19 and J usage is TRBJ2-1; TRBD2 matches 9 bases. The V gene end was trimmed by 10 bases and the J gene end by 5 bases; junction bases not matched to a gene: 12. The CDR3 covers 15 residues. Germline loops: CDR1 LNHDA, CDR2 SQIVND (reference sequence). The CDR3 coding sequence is TGTGCCACAAGACCCGCGGGAGGGCCGCACAATGAGCAGTTCTTC. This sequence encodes CATRPAGGPHNEQFF.

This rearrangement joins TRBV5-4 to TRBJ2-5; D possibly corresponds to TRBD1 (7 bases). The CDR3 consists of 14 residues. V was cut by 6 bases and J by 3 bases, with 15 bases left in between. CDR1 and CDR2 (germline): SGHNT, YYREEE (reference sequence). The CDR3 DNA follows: TGTGCCAGCACCCCCGGAGGGGGCGAAGAGACCCAGTACTTC. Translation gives CASTPGGGEETQYF.

CDR3 nucleotide sequence: TGTGCCAGCAGTTCAGGGAATGAGGAGACCCAGTACTTC. As protein: CASSSGNEETQYF. This chain joins TRBV7-2 and TRBJ2-5; possible D gene TRBD1, 5 bases. CDR1 is SGHTA and CDR2 is FQGNSA in the germline V gene. Trimming shortened V by 6 bases and J by 5 bases, and 13 bases separated the two germline ends. The CDR3 loop spans 13 amino acids.

This chain's CDR3 is CACALDRVDEQFF. The CDR3 DNA reads as TGTGCCTGTGCCCTAGACCGTGTCGATGAGCAGTTCTTC. This sequence joins TRBV30 and TRBJ2-1; D is ambiguous. Trimming stripped 6 bases from V and 8 bases from J, with 17 bases between. CDR1 and CDR2 from the germline V gene are GTSNPN and SVGIG (reference sequence). The CDR3 covers 13 residues.

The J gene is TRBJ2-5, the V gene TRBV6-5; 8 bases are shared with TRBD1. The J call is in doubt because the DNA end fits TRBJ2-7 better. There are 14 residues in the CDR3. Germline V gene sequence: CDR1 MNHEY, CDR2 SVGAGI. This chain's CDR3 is CASSYIQGAGEQYF. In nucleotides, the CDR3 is TGTGCCAGCAGTTACATCCAGGGGGCAGGCGAGCAGTACTTC.

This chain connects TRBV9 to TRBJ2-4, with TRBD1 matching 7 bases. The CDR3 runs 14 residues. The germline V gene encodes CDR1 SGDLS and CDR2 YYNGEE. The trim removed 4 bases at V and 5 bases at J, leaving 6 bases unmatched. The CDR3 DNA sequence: TGTGCCAGCAGCCTCACCGGGACAGAAAACATTCAGTACTTC. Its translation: CASSLTGTENIQYF.

The CDR3 region is CASARDREKVGYTF. The CDR3 region has the DNA TGTGCCAGCGCGAGGGACAGGGAGAAGGTTGGCTACACCTTC. The chain couples TRBV2 to TRBJ1-2, with 9 bases fitting TRBD1. The J segment lost 7 bases and the V segment lost 8 bases, leaving 11 bases of the junction unmatched. The germline CDR1 and CDR2 sequences are SNHLY and FYNNEI. The CDR3 loop spans 14 amino acids. Combining the CDR3 with reference TRBV2 and TRBJ1-2 gives the whole variable domain EPEVTQTPSHQVTQMGQEVILRCVPISNHLYFYWYRQILGQKVEFLVSFYNNEISEKSEIFDDQFSVERPDGSNFTLKIRSTKLEDSAMYFCASARDREKVGYTFGSGTRLTVV.

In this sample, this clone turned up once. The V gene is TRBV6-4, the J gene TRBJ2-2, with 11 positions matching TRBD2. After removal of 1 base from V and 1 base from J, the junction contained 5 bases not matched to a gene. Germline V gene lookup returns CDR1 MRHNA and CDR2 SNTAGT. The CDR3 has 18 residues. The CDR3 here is CASSDWSLAGGNTGELFF. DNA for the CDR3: TGTGCCAGCAGTGACTGGAGCCTAGCGGGAGGGAACACCGGGGAGCTGTTTTTT.

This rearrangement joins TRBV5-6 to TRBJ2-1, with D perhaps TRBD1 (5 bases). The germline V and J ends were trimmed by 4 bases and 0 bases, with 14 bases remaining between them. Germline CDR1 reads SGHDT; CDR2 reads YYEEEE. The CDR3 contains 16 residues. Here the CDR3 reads CASSALHRSSYNEQFF. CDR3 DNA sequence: TGTGCCAGCAGCGCTCTTCACAGGAGCTCCTACAATGAGCAGTTCTTC.

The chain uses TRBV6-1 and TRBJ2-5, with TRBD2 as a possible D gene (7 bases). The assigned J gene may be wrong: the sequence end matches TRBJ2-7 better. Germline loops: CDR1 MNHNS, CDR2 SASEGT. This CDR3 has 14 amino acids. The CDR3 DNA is TGTGCCAGCAGAAGGGGGGGGTCTGTGAACGAGCAGTACTTC. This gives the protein CASRRGGSVNEQYF.

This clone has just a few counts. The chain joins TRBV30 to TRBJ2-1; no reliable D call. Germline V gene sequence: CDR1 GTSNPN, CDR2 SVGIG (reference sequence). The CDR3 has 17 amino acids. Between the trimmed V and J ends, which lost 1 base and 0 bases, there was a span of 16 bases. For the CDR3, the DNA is TGTGCCTGGAGTGAAAGAGGCGGTAATCCCTCCTACAATGAGCAGTTCTTC. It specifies CAWSERGGNPSYNEQFF.

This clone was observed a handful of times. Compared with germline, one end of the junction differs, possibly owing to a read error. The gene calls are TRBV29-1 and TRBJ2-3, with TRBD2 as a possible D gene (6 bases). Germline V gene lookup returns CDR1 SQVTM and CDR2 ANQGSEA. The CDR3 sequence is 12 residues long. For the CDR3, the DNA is TGCAGCGTTGGGGGGGAGCCTCTCGGGTCGGCTTTT. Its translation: CSVGGEPLGSAF.

The CDR3, as DNA: TGTGCCAGCAGCCAAGGGGGGGGGCCGTACTACGAGCAGTACTTC. Translating gives CASSQGGGPYYEQYF. J is TRBJ2-7 and V is TRBV14, with D possibly TRBD2 on 7 matching bases. This CDR3 has 15 residues. Germline assignment: CDR1 SGHDN and CDR2 FVKESK. The V and J ends lost 1 base and 3 bases respectively, with 13 bases between them.

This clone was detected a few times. DNA for the CDR3: TGTGCCACCCAGCCAACTAGCGGAGAGAATGAGCAGTTCTTC. Its translation is CATQPTSGENEQFF. The rearrangement uses TRBV7-9 and TRBJ2-1; TRBD2 matches 8 bases. This CDR3 region has 14 residues. The germline gives CDR1 SEHNR, CDR2 FQNEAQ (reference sequence). V shed 10 bases, J shed 7 bases, and the junction held 12 bases outside the gene matches. The full variable domain, rest sourced from reference TRBV7-9 and TRBJ2-1, is DTGVSQNPRHKITKRGQNVTFRCDPISEHNRLYWYRQTLGQGPEFLTYFQNEAQLEKSRLLSDRFSAERPKGSFSTLEIQRTEQGDSAMYLCATQPTSGENEQFFGPGTRLTVL.

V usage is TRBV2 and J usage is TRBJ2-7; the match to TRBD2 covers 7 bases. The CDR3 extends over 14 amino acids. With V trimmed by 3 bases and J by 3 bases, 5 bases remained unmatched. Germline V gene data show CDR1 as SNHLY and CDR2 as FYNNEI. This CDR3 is CASSDFGTNYEQYF. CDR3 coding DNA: TGTGCCAGCAGTGATTTCGGGACTAACTACGAGCAGTACTTC.

The CDR3, as DNA: TGCAGCGTTCTGACTAGCGGGAGCAGCTCAGATACGCAGTATTTT. Translated, it gives CSVLTSGSSSDTQYF. The chain has TRBV29-1 and TRBJ2-3, with TRBD2 matching over 12 bases. CDR3 length: 15 amino acids. Trimming took 5 bases from V and 4 from J; bases not matched to a gene: 7. Germline assignment: CDR1 SQVTM and CDR2 ANQGSEA.

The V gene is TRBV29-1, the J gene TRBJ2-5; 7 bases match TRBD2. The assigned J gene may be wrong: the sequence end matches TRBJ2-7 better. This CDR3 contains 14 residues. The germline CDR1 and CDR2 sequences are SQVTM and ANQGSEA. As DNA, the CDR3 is TGCAGCGTCGCCGGACTAGGAGAGGGCTCCGAGCAGTACTTC. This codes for CSVAGLGEGSEQYF.

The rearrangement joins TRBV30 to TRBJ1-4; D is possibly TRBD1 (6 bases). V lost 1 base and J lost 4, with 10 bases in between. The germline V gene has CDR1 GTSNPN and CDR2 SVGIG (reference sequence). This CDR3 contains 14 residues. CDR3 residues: CAWSAGQVNEKLFF. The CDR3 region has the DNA TGTGCCTGGAGTGCGGGACAAGTTAATGAAAAACTGTTTTTT.

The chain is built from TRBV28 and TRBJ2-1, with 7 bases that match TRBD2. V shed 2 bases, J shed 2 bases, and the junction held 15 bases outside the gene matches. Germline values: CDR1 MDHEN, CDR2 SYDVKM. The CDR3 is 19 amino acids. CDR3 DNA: TGTGCCAGCAGTTTAAGACGGCGGGAGATCTCAGGACCCTACAATGAGCAGTTCTTC. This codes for CASSLRRREISGPYNEQFF.

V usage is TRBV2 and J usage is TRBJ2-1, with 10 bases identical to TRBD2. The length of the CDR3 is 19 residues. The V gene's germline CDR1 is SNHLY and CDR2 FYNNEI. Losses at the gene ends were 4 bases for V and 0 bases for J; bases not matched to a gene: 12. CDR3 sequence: CASSGEREGPPSSYNEQFF. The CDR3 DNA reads TGTGCCAGCAGTGGGGAGCGGGAGGGCCCGCCGAGCTCCTACAATGAGCAGTTCTTC. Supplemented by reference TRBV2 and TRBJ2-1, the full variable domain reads EPEVTQTPSHQVTQMGQEVILRCVPISNHLYFYWYRQILGQKVEFLVSFYNNEISEKSEIFDDQFSVERPDGSNFTLKIRSTKLEDSAMYFCASSGEREGPPSSYNEQFFGPGTRLTVL.

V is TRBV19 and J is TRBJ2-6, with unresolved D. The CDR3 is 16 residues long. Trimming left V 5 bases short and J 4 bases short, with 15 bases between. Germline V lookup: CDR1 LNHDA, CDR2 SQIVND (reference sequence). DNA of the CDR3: TGTGCCAGTAGTGAAATCACAGCTGTCGGGGCCAACGTCCTGACTTTC. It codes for CASSEITAVGANVLTF.

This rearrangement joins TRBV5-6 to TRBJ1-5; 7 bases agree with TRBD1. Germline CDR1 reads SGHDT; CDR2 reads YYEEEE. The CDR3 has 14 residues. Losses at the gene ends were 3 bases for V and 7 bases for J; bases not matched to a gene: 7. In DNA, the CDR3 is TGTGCCAGCAGCTGGCGACAGGGAGAGCAGCCCCAGCATTTT. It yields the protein CASSWRQGEQPQHF.

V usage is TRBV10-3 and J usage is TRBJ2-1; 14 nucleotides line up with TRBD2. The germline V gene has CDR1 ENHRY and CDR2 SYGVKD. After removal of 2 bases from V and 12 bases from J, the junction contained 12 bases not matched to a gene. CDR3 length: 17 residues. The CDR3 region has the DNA TGTGCCATCAGTGAGCCTGGGGGGACTAGCGGGAGCCCCGGGCAGTTCTTC. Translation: CAISEPGGTSGSPGQFF.

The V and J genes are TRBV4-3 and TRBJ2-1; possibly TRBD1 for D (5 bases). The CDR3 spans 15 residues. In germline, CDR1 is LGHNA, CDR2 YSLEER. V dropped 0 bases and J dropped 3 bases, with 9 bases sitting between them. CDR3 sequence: CASSQEGASYNEQFF. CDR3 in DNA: TGCGCCAGCAGCCAAGAAGGGGCTAGCTACAATGAGCAGTTCTTC.